This is a list of T cell receptor beta chains from one sample in a study of PD-L1 blockade in urothelial cancer. Repertoires were generated with immunoSEQ multiplex PCR, while TCRdb's copy carries only in-frame clones and drops some. The table has 49,000 or so clones, around 84% seen once. The sample consisted of PBMCs, taken around atezolizumab (anti-PD-L1) treatment. Receptor source: a man between 60 and 75 years old with urothelial cancer. Both conserved end residues are trimmed from each CDR3. Clone sizes are given selectively: once, few, many, or a class where the clone is expanded.

V gene	J gene	clone size	CDR3 protein
TRBV5-1	TRBJ2-2	NA	ASSLFGGQGTGELF
TRBV9	TRBJ2-1	NA	ASSVGLAGGPTYNEQF
TRBV6-1	TRBJ1-1	NA	ASSELAGMNTEAF
TRBV9	TRBJ2-2	NA	ASSVGVSGAGELF
TRBV6-5	TRBJ2-1	NA	ASSYLSGRDEQF
TRBV6-6	TRBJ2-4	NA	ASDAGLLRQNIQY
TRBV6-6	TRBJ2-3	NA	ASSYWGPGDTQY
TRBV4-2	TRBJ2-7	NA	ASSQTGTNYEQY
TRBV7-9	TRBJ2-3	NA	ASSLLAGRSDTQY
TRBV12-5	TRBJ1-5	NA	ASGLVTTGDQPQH
TRBV7-2	TRBJ1-2	NA	ASSFGHGGYGYT
TRBV14	TRBJ1-4	NA	ASSQNVGTFEKLF
TRBV4-1	TRBJ2-5	NA	ASSVRDRVY
TRBV6-5	TRBJ2-1	NA	ASSSAGTGGGEQF
TRBV5-1	TRBJ2-7	once	ASSRNRADEQY
TRBV2	TRBJ2-5	NA	ASSGDRNQETQY
TRBV7-2	TRBJ2-3	NA	ASDPGQTNTDTQY
TRBV7-2	TRBJ1-2	NA	ASSQDSDGYT
TRBV9	TRBJ1-4	NA	ASSPGTATNEKLF
TRBV5-1	TRBJ2-7	once	ASSLAGTIYEQY
TRBV6-4	TRBJ1-4	NA	ASRSPNKGELF
TRBV5-4	TRBJ1-1	NA	ASSLGGNTEAF
TRBV25-1	TRBJ2-7	NA	ASSETGQAYEQY
TRBV29-1	TRBJ1-2	NA	SVEAGAYGYT
TRBV2	TRBJ2-2	NA	ASSAASGGRNTGELF
TRBV15	TRBJ2-1	NA	ATSTGGEQF
TRBV28	TRBJ1-2	NA	ASSARDRGDYGYT
TRBV29-1	TRBJ2-7	NA	SAEGRFYEQY
TRBV30	TRBJ2-7	NA	AWSPRVAYEQY
TRBV2	TRBJ2-1	few	ASGLAGLNEQF
TRBV6-5	TRBJ1-2	NA	ASTTWVLGEYGYT
TRBV19	TRBJ1-5	NA	ASKKTGIFENQPQH
TRBV7-9	TRBJ1-2	NA	ASSSYTGRRGYT
TRBV12-5	TRBJ1-2	NA	ASGLGTGRVGYT
TRBV29-1	TRBJ2-7	NA	SAAGVAGELYEQY
TRBV11-3	TRBJ2-1	NA	ASSLSSYNEQF